The 19 T cell receptor beta chains below come from one sample, sequenced in a study of T cells after somatic rescue of genetic block. The table came from immunoSEQ multiplex PCR; TCRdb's copy has only in-frame clones and leaves some out. The sample holds roughly 71,000 clones; approximately 91% are singletons and the top ten take about 3%. Specimen: peripheral blood mononuclear cells (PBMCs). The receptors here all came from a man aged 30 to 45.

This clone was observed a single time. J is TRBJ2-5 and V is TRBV6-1, with D perhaps TRBD1 (6 bases). The DNA end is more similar to TRBJ2-7, so the J call may be wrong. This CDR3 is 15 amino acids long. The germline V gene encodes CDR1 MNHNS and CDR2 SASEGT. The CDR3 region is CASSGPGKGDYEQYF. CDR3 nucleotide sequence: TGTGCCAGCAGTGGACCCGGTAAGGGGGACTACGAGCAGTACTTC.

The chain carries TRBV7-6 and TRBJ2-3, with 13 bases aligning to TRBD2. In germline, CDR1 is SGHVS, CDR2 FNYEAQ. V dropped 5 bases and J dropped 3; count of bases not matched to a gene: 5. This CDR3 comprises 16 residues. The CDR3 bases are TGTGCCAGCAGCCGCGGGACTAGCGGGAATACAGATACGCAGTATTTT. Its protein is CASSRGTSGNTDTQYF.

CDR3 DNA sequence: TGTGCCAGTAGTATCGAGCGGGTGGAAGATACGCAGTATTTT. This encodes CASSIERVEDTQYF. The rearrangement joins TRBV19 to TRBJ2-3; possibly TRBD2 for D (6 bases). The CDR3 runs 14 residues. Trimming removed 3 bases from V and 5 bases from J, with 12 bases in between. CDR1 is LNHDA, CDR2 SQIVND, per germline (reference sequence).

This clone is large within its sample. This sequence joins TRBV5-5 and TRBJ1-1; D gene uncertain. Between the trimmed V and J ends, which lost 4 bases and 0 bases, there was a span of 13 bases. Germline V CDR1 and CDR2: SGHKS, YYEKEE (reference sequence). The CDR3 loop spans 15 amino acids. The CDR3 DNA is TGTGCCAGCAGCCACTTCGGGCAGCTGAACACTGAAGCTTTCTTT. Translation: CASSHFGQLNTEAFF.

The chain carries TRBV25-1 and TRBJ1-1; no clear D gene. V was shortened by 6 bases and J by 10 bases, with 18 bases between the two germline ends. The CDR3 covers 13 residues. Germline loops: CDR1 MGHDK, CDR2 SYGVNS. CDR3 in DNA: TGTGCCAGCAGATCGGGAGCCATTCCGGGAGCTTTCTTT. Residues: CASRSGAIPGAFF.

This chain joins TRBV6-6 and TRBJ1-5, with TRBD1 matching 10 bases. The germline V gene encodes CDR1 MNHNY and CDR2 SVGAGI (reference sequence). The CDR3 consists of 14 residues. Trimming cost V 6 bases and J 6 bases; bases outside gene matches: 5. CDR3 sequence: CASSPGTGVQPQHF. CDR3 nucleotide sequence: TGTGCCAGCAGCCCCGGGACAGGGGTTCAGCCCCAGCATTTT.

The rearrangement joins TRBV29-1 to TRBJ1-1; perhaps TRBD1 as D (6 bases). Germline values: CDR1 SQVTM, CDR2 ANQGSEA. The CDR3 runs to 16 residues. Trimming took off 4 bases at V and 4 bases at J, with 22 bases between the two ends. The CDR3 loop reads CSVGRISGGLSTEAFF. The CDR3 DNA sequence: TGCAGCGTTGGGAGAATAAGTGGGGGGCTTAGCACTGAAGCTTTCTTT.

The chain is built from TRBV5-1 and TRBJ1-2, with D maybe TRBD1 (5 bases). V was clipped by 0 bases and J by 6 bases, with 12 bases between them. CDR1 and CDR2 from the germline V gene are SGHRS and YFSETQ. CDR3 size: 14 residues. The CDR3 protein is CASSLAGAIDGYTF. The DNA for the CDR3 is TGCGCCAGCAGCTTGGCTGGGGCCATAGATGGCTACACCTTC.

The chain has TRBV4-2 and TRBJ2-7; maybe TRBD2 (6 bases). The CDR3 consists of 14 residues. V lost 0 bases and J lost 7, with 13 bases in between. Looked up from germline, CDR1 is LGHNA and CDR2 is YNFKEQ. The chain's CDR3 is CASSQDSFAGEQYF. In DNA, the CDR3 is TGTGCCAGCAGCCAAGATTCTTTCGCGGGGGAGCAGTACTTC.

V usage is TRBV2 and J usage is TRBJ2-1; D is uncertain. The CDR3 consists of 11 residues. Per germline, CDR1 SNHLY and CDR2 FYNNEI. Between the trimmed V and J ends, which lost 6 bases and 3 bases, there was a span of 3 bases. This CDR3 is CASSNYNEQFF. The CDR3 DNA reads as TGTGCCAGCAGCAACTACAATGAGCAGTTCTTC.

A single count supports this clone. The gene calls are TRBV23-1 and TRBJ1-6; 8 bases fit TRBD1. TRBV23-1 is known as an ORF, though its function is uncertain. This CDR3 has 18 amino acids. Trimming cost V 8 bases and J 1 base; bases outside gene matches: 13. The DNA for the CDR3 is TGCGCCAGCGCGGACAGGGAACGTGAGGTGTCCTATAATTCACCCCTCCACTTT. This codes for CASADREREVSYNSPLHF.

The chain joins TRBV6-1 to TRBJ2-3; 7 bases are shared with TRBD2. After removal of 2 bases from V and 0 bases from J, the junction contained 5 bases not matched to a gene. From germline, CDR1 is MNHNS and CDR2 SASEGT. CDR3 size: 16 residues. This CDR3 reads CASSEFRDYSTDTQYF. For the CDR3, the DNA is TGTGCCAGCAGTGAATTCCGGGACTATAGCACAGATACGCAGTATTTT.

The V and J genes are TRBV23-1 and TRBJ2-3, with no clear D. TRBV23-1 is given ORF status, its function remaining uncertain. The CDR3 consists of 17 residues. V lost 1 base and J 1 base, leaving 15 bases between the germline ends. CDR3 sequence reads: CASSQFMARCGTDTQYF. CDR3 coding DNA: TGCGCCAGCAGTCAATTCATGGCTAGATGCGGCACAGATACGCAGTATTTT.

This rearrangement joins TRBV28 to TRBJ2-5; the D is unclear. The length of the CDR3 is 15 residues. V was trimmed by 5 bases and J by 1 base, leaving 14 bases between them. CDR1 and CDR2 from the germline V gene are MDHEN and SYDVKM. The CDR3 loop reads CASSLSIMGQETQYF. The DNA for the CDR3 is TGTGCCAGCAGTCTCTCCATCATGGGCCAAGAGACCCAGTACTTC.

In this sample, this clone turned up a few times. The chain couples TRBV5-8 to TRBJ2-5; a possible D gene is TRBD1 (6 bases). The CDR3 has 13 amino acids. V dropped 7 bases and J dropped 4 bases, with 14 bases sitting between them. The germline V gene encodes CDR1 SGHTS and CDR2 YDEGEE. The CDR3 DNA reads TGTGCCAGCCCCCGGGACAAGGGAGAGACCCAGTACTTC. It specifies CASPRDKGETQYF.

V usage is TRBV7-2 and J usage is TRBJ2-7, with TRBD2 as a possible D gene (6 bases). This CDR3 has 14 residues. Between the trimmed V and J ends, which lost 6 bases and 0 bases, there was a span of 12 bases. Looked up from germline, CDR1 is SGHTA and CDR2 is FQGNSA. In nucleotides, the CDR3 is TGTGCCAGCAGTTGGGCCGGGGGCTCCTACGAGCAGTACTTC. Translation: CASSWAGGSYEQYF.

V usage is TRBV28 and J usage is TRBJ2-3; perhaps TRBD2 as D (5 bases). The germline V and J ends were trimmed by 3 bases and 5 bases, with 18 bases remaining between them. The CDR3 has 16 amino acids. The germline V gene encodes CDR1 MDHEN and CDR2 SYDVKM. The CDR3 coding sequence is TGTGCCAGCAGTTTCTGGACGGCGGGCGGTGGAGATACGCAGTATTTT. As protein: CASSFWTAGGGDTQYF.

This chain uses TRBV18 with TRBJ1-4; 7 nucleotides line up with TRBD1. Germline CDR1 and CDR2: KGHSH and LQKENI. After removal of 1 base from V and 4 bases from J, the junction contained 6 bases not matched to a gene. There are 16 residues in the CDR3. The CDR3 reads CASSPRSRGNNEKLFF. The CDR3 nucleotides are TGTGCCAGCTCACCACGGTCCAGGGGGAATAATGAAAAACTGTTTTTT.

This clone was counted once. This rearrangement joins TRBV9 to TRBJ2-5; D call uncertain. Trimming shortened V by 3 bases and J by 4 bases, and 10 bases separated the two germline ends. Looked up from germline, CDR1 is SGDLS and CDR2 is YYNGEE. This CDR3 has 13 amino acids. The CDR3 sequence: CASSAGRSETQYF. DNA of the CDR3: TGTGCCAGCAGCGCAGGAAGATCAGAGACCCAGTACTTC. The full variable domain, rest sourced from reference TRBV9 and TRBJ2-5, is DSGVTQTPKHLITATGQRVTLRCSPRSGDLSVYWYQQSLDQGLQFLIQYYNGEERAKGNILERFSAQQFPDLHSELNLSSLELGDSALYFCASSAGRSETQYFGPGTRLLVL.